These 29 T cell receptor beta chains share one sample of origin, sequenced in a study of cytomegalovirus exposure and HLA in healthy donors. The study ran its PCR with 60 Vbeta and 13 Jbeta primers. The table came from immunoSEQ multiplex PCR; TCRdb's copy has only in-frame clones and leaves some out. The sample yields roughly 93,000 clones, around three quarters seen once. The sequencing sample was made of PBMCs. These receptors were obtained from a man aged 30-40 years in good health and CMV-seronegative.

The chain recombines TRBV5-1 with TRBJ1-1; D call uncertain. The V gene lost 4 bases and the J gene lost 0 bases, with 13 bases spanning the gap. Germline V gene data show CDR1 as SGHRS and CDR2 as YFSETQ. This CDR3 is built from 15 residues. The CDR3 nucleotides are TGCGCCAGCAGCCGGAGAGAAGGAATGAACACTGAAGCTTTCTTT. Translated: CASSRREGMNTEAFF.

This chain connects TRBV2 to TRBJ1-2, with D unresolved. Germline CDR1 reads SNHLY; CDR2 reads FYNNEI. The CDR3 is 12 residues long. Trimming pared 6 bases from V and 7 bases from J, leaving 12 bases between. Here the CDR3 reads CASRQEMGGYTF. The CDR3 bases are TGTGCCAGCAGGCAGGAAATGGGTGGCTACACCTTC.

V and J are TRBV19 and TRBJ1-2, with TRBD1 identical over 8 bases. The V and J ends lost 5 bases and 10 bases, in that order; junction bases with no gene match: 15. The CDR3 is 15 amino acids. Germline V gene sequence: CDR1 LNHDA, CDR2 SQIVND (reference sequence). This CDR3 reads CASSPQDRASHAYTF. The CDR3 DNA is TGTGCCAGTAGTCCTCAGGACAGGGCTTCTCATGCCTACACCTTC.

The chain combines TRBV5-1 with TRBJ1-5; no clear D. Trimming cost V 0 bases and J 0 bases, with 7 bases left between them. Per germline, CDR1 SGHRS and CDR2 YFSETQ. This CDR3 has 15 amino acids. The CDR3 loop is CASSLDSYSNQPQHF. As DNA, the CDR3 is TGCGCCAGCAGCTTGGACAGCTATAGCAATCAGCCCCAGCATTTT.

The chain combines TRBV18 with TRBJ1-1; no definite D call. The ends were cut back, 0 bases at V and 2 bases at J, with 4 bases in the middle. The CDR3 extends over 13 amino acids. Germline lookup yields CDR1 KGHSH and CDR2 LQKENI. The CDR3 here is CASSPPSNTEAFF. In DNA form, the CDR3 reads TGTGCCAGCTCACCACCCTCCAACACTGAAGCTTTCTTT.

The chain is built from TRBV11-3 and TRBJ2-1, with 10 bases that match TRBD2. Trimming removed 1 base from V and 7 bases from J; junction bases left unmatched: 10. Per the germline V gene, CDR1 is SGHNT and CDR2 is YENEEA. The CDR3 is 17 residues long. This CDR3 is CASSLAPGTSDGNEQFF. CDR3 DNA sequence: TGTGCCAGCAGCTTAGCGCCCGGGACTAGCGATGGGAATGAGCAGTTCTTC.

The V gene is TRBV6-5, the J gene TRBJ2-7, with 7 bases fitting TRBD1. The CDR3 is made up of 14 amino acids. In germline, CDR1 is MNHEY, CDR2 SVGAGI. Trimming took 8 bases from V and 5 from J; bases not matched to a gene: 12. CDR3 residues: CASPRDSFFHEQYF. The CDR3 DNA reads as TGTGCCAGCCCACGGGACAGTTTTTTTCACGAGCAGTACTTC.

This sequence joins TRBV7-9 and TRBJ2-2; D unclear. The V and J ends lost 6 bases and 7 bases respectively, with 30 bases between them. The CDR3 contains 19 residues. CDR1 and CDR2 (germline): SEHNR, FQNEAQ (reference sequence). The CDR3 DNA is TGTGCCAGCAGTCACCCTTTCGGGTTTCGGGTCGAAGGCGGCGGGGAGCTGTTTTTT. Protein: CASSHPFGFRVEGGGELFF.

The V and J genes are TRBV2 and TRBJ1-3; tentatively, D is TRBD1 (6 bases). Germline assignment: CDR1 SNHLY and CDR2 FYNNEI. The CDR3 has 17 amino acids. Trimming removed 2 bases from V and 3 bases from J, with 17 bases in between. The CDR3 sequence: CASSEFETGVGGNTIYF. Here the CDR3 DNA reads TGTGCCAGCAGTGAATTTGAGACAGGAGTTGGTGGAAACACCATATATTTT.

V is TRBV25-1 and J is TRBJ2-2, with 9 positions matching TRBD2. Germline V gene lookup returns CDR1 MGHDK and CDR2 SYGVNS. The CDR3 contains 14 residues. With V trimmed by 8 bases and J by 4 bases, 5 bases remained unmatched. The CDR3 sequence is CASRAGGSTGELFF. The DNA for the CDR3 is TGTGCCAGCCGAGCGGGAGGCTCCACCGGGGAGCTGTTTTTT.

This clone has just one count. The V gene is TRBV28, the J gene TRBJ1-5; 7 nucleotides line up with TRBD1. Trimming took 1 base from V and 0 from J; bases not matched to a gene: 3. CDR1 and CDR2 from the germline V gene are MDHEN and SYDVKM. The CDR3 has 16 amino acids. The CDR3 DNA sequence: TGTGCCAGCAGTTTATACGGGACAGTTAGCAATCAGCCCCAGCATTTT. It encodes CASSLYGTVSNQPQHF. Using reference TRBV28 and TRBJ1-5 for the parts outside the CDR3, the full variable domain is DVKVTQSSRYLVKRTGEKVFLECVQDMDHENMFWYRQDPGLGLRLIYFSYDVKMKEKGDIPEGYSVSREKKERFSLILESASTNQTSMYLCASSLYGTVSNQPQHFGDGTRLSIL.

The chain links TRBV19 to TRBJ1-5; possible D gene TRBD1, 6 bases. V was cut by 5 bases and J by 6 bases, with 17 bases left in between. Germline loops: CDR1 LNHDA, CDR2 SQIVND (reference sequence). This CDR3 region has 15 residues. The chain's CDR3 is CASSLRGATGQPQHF. DNA of the CDR3: TGTGCCAGTAGTTTGCGGGGGGCGACTGGTCAGCCCCAGCATTTT.

The chain employs TRBV27 and TRBJ2-5; no clear D. This CDR3 has 15 amino acids. Germline CDR1 MNHEY, CDR2 SMNVEV (reference sequence). V lost 5 bases and J 6 bases, leaving 19 bases between the germline ends. The CDR3 region is CASSTSRRAWKTQYF. CDR3 sequence (DNA): TGTGCCAGCAGTACCTCTAGGCGAGCGTGGAAGACCCAGTACTTC.

This clone was found once. The rearrangement joins TRBV5-4 to TRBJ1-2; D possibly corresponds to TRBD1 (5 bases). V gave up 3 bases and J gave up 4 bases, with 16 bases separating them. Germline assignment: CDR1 SGHNT and CDR2 YYREEE (reference sequence). This CDR3 is built from 15 residues. The CDR3 DNA reads TGTGCCAGCAGCTCGGCGGGGGGAAGTTTCTATGGCTACACCTTC. Translating it yields CASSSAGGSFYGYTF.

The J gene is TRBJ1-1, the V gene TRBV4-2, with TRBD1 identical over 8 bases. This CDR3 has 17 residues. V gave up 1 base and J gave up 4 bases; unmatched junction bases: 11. CDR1 LGHNA and CDR2 YNFKEQ come from the germline V gene. The CDR3 spells CASSQGRRVQGATEAFF. In DNA, the CDR3 is TGTGCCAGCAGCCAAGGCCGAAGGGTTCAGGGGGCCACTGAAGCTTTCTTT.

This chain links TRBV28 with TRBJ1-1; D might be TRBD1 (6 bases). Germline V lookup: CDR1 MDHEN, CDR2 SYDVKM. The CDR3 spans 12 residues. The ends were cut back, 5 bases at V and 11 bases at J, with 15 bases in the middle. CDR3 DNA sequence: TGTGCCAGCAGTGACCAGACAGGTAGGGCTTTCTTT. Translated, it gives CASSDQTGRAFF.

The chain combines TRBV15 with TRBJ1-1, with D perhaps matching TRBD1 (6 bases). The ends were cut back, 2 bases at V and 8 bases at J, with 21 bases in the middle. Germline-derived CDR1 and CDR2 are LNHNV and YYDKDF (reference sequence). CDR3 length: 16 residues. This CDR3 is CATSRRVQVIQGEAFF. DNA of the CDR3: TGTGCCACCAGCAGACGTGTCCAGGTTATACAGGGAGAAGCTTTCTTT.

The table lists this clone with a few counts. This chain uses TRBV6-5 with TRBJ1-2; 8 positions match TRBD1. Germline assignment: CDR1 MNHEY and CDR2 SVGAGI. The V segment lost 6 bases and the J segment 2 bases; nucleotides outside the gene matches: 8. This CDR3 is 15 amino acids long. The CDR3 loop reads CASRPGQGRNYGYTF. CDR3 nucleotides: TGTGCCAGCAGGCCTGGACAGGGTAGGAACTATGGCTACACCTTC.

This rearrangement joins TRBV5-1 to TRBJ2-3; 14 bases fit TRBD2. J was trimmed by 4 bases and V by 4 bases; bases with no gene match: 5. This CDR3 comprises 16 residues. Germline CDR1 reads SGHRS; CDR2 reads YFSETQ. The DNA of the CDR3 is TGCGCCAGCAGCAGCGGGACTAGCGGGAGCTCAGATACGCAGTATTTT. This encodes CASSSGTSGSSDTQYF.

The chain links TRBV9 to TRBJ2-2; TRBD2 might be the D (6 bases). CDR3 length: 15 amino acids. The V gene lost 3 bases and the J gene lost 4 bases, with 13 bases spanning the gap. Germline V lookup: CDR1 SGDLS, CDR2 YYNGEE. This CDR3 is CASSGETGVTGELFF. The CDR3 DNA follows: TGTGCCAGCAGCGGAGAGACGGGGGTCACCGGGGAGCTGTTTTTT.

This sequence joins TRBV2 and TRBJ1-2; D remains ambiguous. V dropped 7 bases and J dropped 2 bases, with 14 bases sitting between them. Germline loops: CDR1 SNHLY, CDR2 FYNNEI. The CDR3 runs 14 residues. This CDR3 is CASTVAPRNYGYTF. In DNA form, the CDR3 reads TGTGCCAGCACGGTCGCCCCGAGGAACTATGGCTACACCTTC.

This clone was found once. This sequence joins TRBV18 and TRBJ1-3, with 9 bases fitting TRBD1. V dropped 3 bases and J dropped 5; count of bases not matched to a gene: 8. The CDR3 spans 16 residues. Per germline, CDR1 KGHSH and CDR2 LQKENI. CDR3 sequence (DNA): TGTGCCAGCTCACCTCAGCCGGGACAGGGAAGAAACACCATATATTTT. It codes for CASSPQPGQGRNTIYF.

The chain uses TRBV6-5 and TRBJ2-2; 10 bases map to TRBD2. CDR1 is MNHEY, CDR2 SVGAGI, per germline. CDR3 size: 15 residues. V lost 4 bases to trimming and J lost 7 bases; unmatched junction nucleotides: 6. The DNA of the CDR3 is TGTGCCAGCAGTTCGAGCGGGAGGGCCGTCGGGGAGCTGTTTTTT. This gives the protein CASSSSGRAVGELFF.

J is TRBJ1-1 and V is TRBV9; 8 bases match TRBD1. Germline V gives CDR1 SGDLS, CDR2 YYNGEE. The CDR3 consists of 15 residues. Trimming took 0 bases from V and 3 from J; bases not matched to a gene: 4. In DNA, the CDR3 is TGTGCCAGCAGCGTAGCTTCAGGGGGCGACACTGAAGCTTTCTTT. Its protein product is CASSVASGGDTEAFF.

The chain couples TRBV7-2 to TRBJ2-1, with D perhaps matching TRBD2 (6 bases). This CDR3 is 16 amino acids long. The germline gives CDR1 SGHTA, CDR2 FQGNSA. Trimming shortened V by 3 bases and J by 0 bases, and 12 bases separated the two germline ends. The CDR3 DNA follows: TGTGCCAGCAGCTTTTTGGACGGGAGCTCCTACAATGAGCAGTTCTTC. Translated, it gives CASSFLDGSSYNEQFF.

This chain connects TRBV6-1 to TRBJ2-5, with D unclear. Germline values: CDR1 MNHNS, CDR2 SASEGT. The ends were cut back, 9 bases at V and 5 bases at J, with 10 bases in the middle. This CDR3 spans 11 amino acids. Here the CDR3 reads CASEKRETQYF. DNA for the CDR3: TGTGCCAGTGAGAAGAGGGAGACCCAGTACTTC.

This rearrangement joins TRBV7-8 to TRBJ1-5; tentatively, D is TRBD1 (6 bases). CDR1 and CDR2 from the germline V gene are SGHVS and FQNEAQ. Trimming stripped 1 base from V and 3 bases from J, with 13 bases between. This CDR3 region has 16 residues. The CDR3 region is CASSLDDRSLNQPQHF. The CDR3, as DNA: TGTGCCAGCAGCTTAGACGACAGGAGCCTCAATCAGCCCCAGCATTTT.

This sequence joins TRBV9 and TRBJ2-3; TRBD2 agrees at 8 bases. The CDR3 length is 14 residues. CDR1 is SGDLS and CDR2 is YYNGEE in the germline V gene. Trimming at V came to 0 bases and at J to 7 bases, leaving 4 bases not matched to a gene. The CDR3 DNA follows: TGTGCCAGCAGCGTAGACGGGGGGGCTTATACGCAGTATTTT. Translation gives CASSVDGGAYTQYF.

The J gene is TRBJ2-7, the V gene TRBV6-1; 7 nucleotides line up with TRBD1. V dropped 7 bases and J dropped 0; count of bases not matched to a gene: 6. Looked up from germline, CDR1 is MNHNS and CDR2 is SASEGT. The CDR3 length is 14 residues. Written as DNA, the CDR3 is TGTGCCAGCACCGGGACAGCCACCTCCTACGAGCAGTACGTC. Protein: CASTGTATSYEQYV.